The source of this TCR beta chain is a study of cytomegalovirus exposure and HLA in healthy donors. Points from the study as a whole: Some V segments, TRBV6-2 and TRBV6-3 among them, were indistinguishable and were therefore excluded. Earlier analysis found most TCR beta V segments productive about 87% or about 30% of the time.

Per the germline V gene, CDR1 is SEHNR and CDR2 is FQNEAQ (reference sequence). V gave up 5 bases and J gave up 8 bases, with 15 bases separating them. The CDR3 consists of 14 residues. On this clone: The antigen is not known.

The PCR employed 60 Vbeta primers together with 13 Jbeta primers. Libraries were prepared by immunoSEQ multiplex PCR; TCRdb keeps only in-frame clonotypes and omits some of them. The sample has over 70,000 clones; about 67% are singletons. This receptor was obtained from a man aged 35 to 55 in good health and CMV-seropositive. The material sequenced was PBMCs. The rearrangement uses TRBV7-9 and TRBJ1-4; D may be TRBD1 (6 bases). The CDR3 coding sequence is TGTGCCAGCAGCCCCTCCAGGGGTATGGAAAAACTGTTTTTT. This codes for CASSPSRGMEKLFF.